A single sample gave rise to the 14 T cell receptor beta chains below, sequenced in a study of shared clonotypes between healthy human individuals. Clones were read by immunoSEQ multiplex PCR, and TCRdb kept only the in-frame ones, dropping some. Among millions of clones, roughly 94% were seen once, and the ten largest hold 0.1% to 0.15%. The material sequenced was naive CD4+ T cells sorted from blood. The subset here: CD45RA+ positively selected. The receptor source for this set is a man in his late teens or twenties in good health.

The chain links TRBV6-5 to TRBJ1-2, with D unresolved. This CDR3 is built from 14 residues. Trimming took 1 base from V and 1 from J, leaving 7 bases between them. The germline gives CDR1 MNHEY, CDR2 SVGAGI. CDR3 amino acids: CASSYFEGNYGYTF. In DNA form, the CDR3 reads TGTGCCAGCAGTTACTTCGAGGGTAACTATGGCTACACCTTC.

V and J are TRBV4-1 and TRBJ2-1; 9 bases line up with TRBD1. The V gene end was trimmed by 1 base and the J gene end by 4 bases; junction bases not matched to a gene: 8. CDR3 length equals 17 residues. CDR1 and CDR2 from the germline V gene are MGHRA and YSYEKL. The CDR3 DNA reads as TGCGCCAGCAGCCAAGTAAAGGGGACAGGGTTTTACAATGAGCAGTTCTTC. It codes for CASSQVKGTGFYNEQFF.

The chain uses TRBV18 and TRBJ2-2; TRBD2 matches 7 bases. The V and J ends lost 2 bases and 11 bases, in that order; junction bases with no gene match: 11. The CDR3 has 15 residues. Germline V CDR1 and CDR2: KGHSH, LQKENI. CDR3 DNA sequence: TGTGCCAGCTCACCAAAGTATCGGGGGGAGAGAGAGCTGTTTTTT. Protein: CASSPKYRGERELFF.

This chain connects TRBV2 to TRBJ2-7; D call uncertain. V gave up 7 bases and J gave up 0 bases, with 13 bases separating them. Germline V lookup: CDR1 SNHLY, CDR2 FYNNEI. This CDR3 region has 14 residues. CDR3 DNA sequence: TGTGCCAGCATAAGGGCCTCACTCTCCTACGAGCAGTACTTC. It specifies CASIRASLSYEQYF.

About this clone itself: No DNA is shown, since the ends of the CDR3 on it are uncertain; the CDR3 is the one TCRdb lists. The gene calls are TRBV27 and TRBJ1-1. The CDR3 has 16 amino acids, counting both end residues. The germline gives CDR1 MNHEY, CDR2 SMNVEV (reference sequence). The CDR3 protein is CASSFLAAKMNTEAFF.

J is TRBJ2-5 and V is TRBV6-1; 7 bases align to TRBD2. The junction had 10 bases not matched to a gene; V was cut back by 7 bases and J by 2 bases. Germline values: CDR1 MNHNS, CDR2 SASEGT. The CDR3 is made up of 15 amino acids. Here the CDR3 DNA reads TGTGCCAGCACTCCCCATTGGGAGGGGCAAGAGACCCAGTACTTC. Translation gives CASTPHWEGQETQYF.

J is TRBJ1-4 and V is TRBV5-1; 7 nucleotides align to TRBD1. V lost 1 base and J lost 5; bases outside the gene matches: 2. The V gene's germline CDR1 is SGHRS and CDR2 YFSETQ. The CDR3 extends over 14 amino acids. The CDR3: CASSLQGGNEKLFF. DNA of the CDR3: TGCGCCAGCAGCTTGCAGGGGGGAAATGAAAAACTGTTTTTT.

This clone was recorded only once. Distinct nucleotide sequences in the sample also encode this CDR3. The chain joins TRBV4-1 to TRBJ1-2, with 10 bases that match TRBD1. The CDR3 covers 15 residues. Per the germline V gene, CDR1 is MGHRA and CDR2 is YSYEKL. V lost 1 base to trimming and J lost 3 bases; unmatched junction nucleotides: 2. The CDR3 sequence is CASSQGTGGDYGYTF. The CDR3 DNA sequence: TGCGCCAGCAGCCAAGGGACAGGGGGTGACTATGGCTACACCTTC.

The chain combines TRBV5-1 with TRBJ2-5; a possible D gene is TRBD2 (6 bases). The length of the CDR3 is 16 residues. V shed 3 bases and J shed 2 bases, with 17 bases lying between them. Germline V gives CDR1 SGHRS, CDR2 YFSETQ. This CDR3 reads CASSSALGGAQETQYF. Written as DNA, the CDR3 is TGCGCCAGCAGCTCCGCCTTAGGCGGGGCTCAAGAGACCCAGTACTTC.

The chain couples TRBV30 to TRBJ2-7, with TRBD2 as a possible D gene (7 bases). Germline lookup yields CDR1 GTSNPN and CDR2 SVGIG (reference sequence). Trimming cost V 8 bases and J 2 bases, with 16 bases left between them. This CDR3 has 13 residues. Written as DNA, the CDR3 is TGTGCCAGGGGGGGGCCGCCGACCTACGAGCAGTACTTC. Amino acids: CARGGPPTYEQYF.

V is TRBV2 and J is TRBJ1-2, with TRBD1 as a possible D gene (5 bases). From germline, CDR1 is SNHLY and CDR2 FYNNEI. The CDR3 length is 14 residues. Trimming cost V 3 bases and J 1 base, with 9 bases left between them. CDR3 region: CASSDGQGNYGYTF. The CDR3 DNA reads TGTGCCAGCAGTGACGGTCAGGGTAACTATGGCTACACCTTC.

Written as DNA, the CDR3 is TGTGCCATCAGTGTATCAGGGGGCGATGGCTACACCTTC. This sequence encodes CAISVSGGDGYTF. This rearrangement joins TRBV10-3 to TRBJ1-2; 8 bases align to TRBD1. The CDR3 consists of 13 residues. Germline assignment: CDR1 ENHRY and CDR2 SYGVKD. J gave up 6 bases and V 4 bases, and 4 bases lay outside the gene matches.

This clone was picked up one time. The chain carries TRBV7-2 and TRBJ2-1; D gene uncertain. From germline, CDR1 is SGHTA and CDR2 FQGNSA. The CDR3 contains 15 residues. Trimming took 4 bases from V and 1 from J, leaving 11 bases between them. The CDR3 DNA reads as TGTGCCAGCAGCTCATGGGATGTTTCCTACAATGAGCAGTTCTTC. Its translation is CASSSWDVSYNEQFF.

The chain joins TRBV5-4 to TRBJ2-5, with 8 bases identical to TRBD2. The CDR3 spans 15 residues. V was pared by 3 bases and J by 5 bases, with 9 bases of the junction left unmatched. Germline V gives CDR1 SGHNT, CDR2 YYREEE (reference sequence). CDR3 in amino acids: CASSSPGGAEETQYF. CDR3 DNA sequence: TGTGCCAGCAGCTCCCCCGGGGGGGCGGAGGAGACCCAGTACTTC.